This T cell receptor (beta chain) was profiled in a study of blood T cell repertoires in COVID-19. Original processing notes: Counts of nucleated cells, estimated from reference gene primer amplification, were obtained. Clones were sequenced by immunoSEQ multiplex PCR, and TCRdb holds only the in-frame ones, with some missing. The V and J calls and clone size are taken from that table; D and trimming were inferred from the DNA. This table has about 290,000 clones, 85% appearing once. Germline V gives CDR1 SGHDT, CDR2 YYEEEE. The junction had 12 bases not matched to a gene; V was cut back by 4 bases and J by 0 bases. The CDR3 consists of 17 residues.

This clonotype was obtained from a woman between 45 and 60 years old with active or convalescent COVID-19. The J gene is TRBJ2-7, the V gene TRBV5-6; 8 nucleotides agree with TRBD1. The sequenced material came from peripheral blood. The CDR3 bases are TGTGCCAGCAGCCCCCGAGGGACAGGATTAAGCTCCTACGAGCAGTACTTC. Its protein is CASSPRGTGLSSYEQYF.